This TCR beta chain is from a study of blood T cell repertoires in COVID-19. This CDR3 has 13 amino acids. V shed 2 bases and J shed 7 bases, with 11 bases lying between them. The V gene's germline CDR1 is MNHEY and CDR2 SMNVEV (reference sequence). Method: immunoSEQ multiplex PCR; TCRdb's copy keeps in-frame clones and lacks some. The sample has tens of thousands of clones, about 90% seen once. The sequence derives from a man aged 50-60 years with active COVID-19. The specimen was peripheral blood. The rearrangement links TRBV27 to TRBJ1-2; D is perhaps TRBD1 (5 bases). This chain's CDR3 is CASSLRGVGGYTF. The DNA for the CDR3 is TGTGCCAGCAGTTTACGGGGGGTAGGTGGCTACACCTTC.